The 24 T cell receptor beta chains presented below share a single source sample, sequenced in a study of blood T cells in healthy people across ages. Then a second PCR, running roughly 6 to 12 cycles, was carried out with a sample-barcoded 5' primer and a J-beta primer mix. TCRdb reprocessed the 5' RACE reads with MiXCR, giving one entry per CDR3 protein. The repertoire includes 1.5 million or so distinct CDR3 sequences, approximately 39% of them detected once, and approximately 4% sits in the top ten. Input material: blood. The receptors were gathered from a woman aged 18-29 years in good health.

This chain links TRBV28 with TRBJ2-1; D remains ambiguous. The V end was cut by 2 bases, the J end by 6 bases, with 11 bases between. Germline V gene data show CDR1 as MDHEN and CDR2 as SYDVKM. The CDR3 consists of 14 residues. The DNA of the CDR3 is TGTGCCAGCAGTTTAAGAGGACGCTTCAATGAGCAGTTCTTC. It yields the protein CASSLRGRFNEQFF. The whole variable domain, filled in from reference TRBV28 and TRBJ2-1, reads DVKVTQSSRYLVKRTGEKVFLECVQDMDHENMFWYRQDPGLGLRLIYFSYDVKMKEKGDIPEGYSVSREKKERFSLILESASTNQTSMYLCASSLRGRFNEQFFGPGTRLTVL.

V gene TRBV25-1 combines with J gene TRBJ1-5, with D perhaps TRBD1 (5 bases). The CDR3 totals 14 residues. Germline V gene data show CDR1 as MGHDK and CDR2 as SYGVNS. V was shortened by 3 bases and J by 3 bases, with 9 bases between the two germline ends. Written as DNA, the CDR3 is TGTGCCAGCAGTGAGACAGCGATCAATCAGCCCCAGCATTTT. Protein product: CASSETAINQPQHF.

The chain recombines TRBV27 with TRBJ1-2, with 7 bases aligning to TRBD1. V gave up 5 bases and J gave up 4 bases; unmatched junction bases: 10. Germline V gene lookup returns CDR1 MNHEY and CDR2 SMNVEV (reference sequence). The CDR3 runs to 15 residues. CDR3 in amino acids: CASSPRDSFPYGYTF. CDR3 bases: TGTGCCAGCAGTCCAAGGGACAGTTTCCCCTATGGCTACACCTTC.

V and J are TRBV6-5 and TRBJ1-1, with 12 positions matching TRBD1. The CDR3 is 19 amino acids. Unmatched junction bases numbered 14, after V lost 4 bases and J lost 2 bases. CDR1 is MNHEY, CDR2 SVGAGI, per germline. In DNA, the CDR3 is TGTGCCAGCAGTTCACACCGAACAGGGACAGGGGGCCAAAACACTGAAGCTTTCTTT. Translating it yields CASSSHRTGTGGQNTEAFF.

The V call is TRBV29-1, the J call TRBJ2-1; D could derive from TRBD1 or TRBD2 (5 bases each). CDR1 and CDR2 from the germline V gene are SQVTM and ANQGSEA. The CDR3 runs 15 residues. Trimming pared 2 bases from V and 6 bases from J, leaving 17 bases between. CDR3 sequence (DNA): TGCAGCGTTGAACGTCCGGGGCCCCTACCCAATGAGCAGTTCTTC. This codes for CSVERPGPLPNEQFF.

In this sample, this clonotype turned up a few times. The chain recombines TRBV5-1 with TRBJ1-4; D uncertain. The V and J ends lost 0 bases and 5 bases respectively, with 17 bases between them. Germline loops: CDR1 SGHRS, CDR2 YFSETQ. The CDR3 loop spans 17 amino acids. The CDR3 nucleotides are TGCGCCAGCAGCTTGGGGGGAGCGACCAGGCCCAATGAAAAACTGTTTTTT. It is translated as CASSLGGATRPNEKLFF.

This clonotype occurred a few times. The DNA of the CDR3 is TGTGCCAGCAGCGGGACAGGGGATGGTTCACCCCTCCACTTT. It is translated as CASSGTGDGSPLHF. The chain has TRBV4-2 and TRBJ1-6, with 10 bases lining up with TRBD1. This CDR3 has 14 amino acids. CDR1 is LGHNA, CDR2 YNFKEQ, per germline. The junction had 4 bases not matched to a gene; V was cut back by 5 bases and J by 9 bases.

This chain joins TRBV15 and TRBJ2-5, with D unresolved. The CDR3 length is 15 residues. The V and J ends lost 5 bases and 0 bases respectively, with 13 bases between them. The germline CDR1 and CDR2 sequences are LNHNV and YYDKDF (reference sequence). The DNA of the CDR3 is TGTGCCACCAGCCCAAATCCCACTTACCAAGAGACCCAGTACTTC. Its protein is CATSPNPTYQETQYF.

This clonotype was seen a handful of times. The chain links TRBV5-1 to TRBJ2-1; 7 nucleotides align to TRBD2. The CDR3 is made up of 13 amino acids. Losses at the gene ends were 5 bases for V and 6 bases for J; bases not matched to a gene: 5. Germline lookup yields CDR1 SGHRS and CDR2 YFSETQ. As DNA, the CDR3 is TGCGCCAGCAGGCCGACTAGCCCCAATGAGCAGTTCTTC. Protein sequence: CASRPTSPNEQFF.

The genes are TRBV6-5 and TRBJ2-1; 7 bases agree with TRBD1. The CDR3 has 14 residues. Trimming removed 6 bases from V and 6 bases from J; junction bases left unmatched: 8. Looked up from germline, CDR1 is MNHEY and CDR2 is SVGAGI. The chain's CDR3 is CASSPTGSLNEQFF. The CDR3 DNA follows: TGTGCCAGCAGCCCGACAGGGTCTCTCAATGAGCAGTTCTTC.

This chain uses TRBV2 with TRBJ1-6; D ambiguous. V was trimmed by 3 bases and J by 7 bases, leaving 16 bases between them. The V gene's germline CDR1 is SNHLY and CDR2 FYNNEI. CDR3 length: 16 residues. The DNA for the CDR3 is TGTGCCAGCAGTGAGAGCACCGGGCCCAGCAATTCACCCCTCCACTTT. Amino acids: CASSESTGPSNSPLHF. The variable domain in full, with the rest retrieved from reference TRBV2 and TRBJ1-6, is EPEVTQTPSHQVTQMGQEVILRCVPISNHLYFYWYRQILGQKVEFLVSFYNNEISEKSEIFDDQFSVERPDGSNFTLKIRSTKLEDSAMYFCASSESTGPSNSPLHFGNGTRLTVT.

There are a few counts of this clonotype. This rearrangement joins TRBV15 to TRBJ2-1, with D hard to call. Germline V gene data show CDR1 as LNHNV and CDR2 as YYDKDF (reference sequence). The CDR3 spans 12 residues. Trimming left V 5 bases short and J 10 bases short, with 12 bases between. CDR3 amino acids: CATSRYLGEQFF. The CDR3 region has the DNA TGTGCCACCAGCCGTTATCTAGGAGAGCAGTTCTTC.

The gene calls are TRBV7-2 and TRBJ2-7, with no clear D. Trimming shortened V by 1 base and J by 0 bases, and 10 bases separated the two germline ends. CDR3 length: 15 residues. The germline V gene has CDR1 SGHTA and CDR2 FQGNSA. The CDR3 here is CASSLVSQSSYEQYF. The CDR3 DNA reads TGTGCCAGCAGCTTAGTATCCCAGAGCTCCTACGAGCAGTACTTC.

J is TRBJ1-5 and V is TRBV9, with D perhaps matching TRBD1 (5 bases). CDR3 size: 14 residues. The V gene lost 4 bases and the J gene lost 10 bases, with 18 bases spanning the gap. The germline V gene encodes CDR1 SGDLS and CDR2 YYNGEE. The CDR3 loop reads CASSPGDVARPQHF. DNA for the CDR3: TGTGCCAGCAGCCCCGGGGACGTCGCAAGACCCCAGCATTTT.

This clonotype occurred a few times. The J gene is TRBJ2-6, the V gene TRBV29-1, with a tentative D call TRBD1 (5 bases). The CDR3 runs to 16 residues. The germline V and J ends were trimmed by 8 bases and 4 bases, with 21 bases remaining between them. CDR1 is SQVTM, CDR2 ANQGSEA, per germline. The CDR3 bases are TGCAGCCCTGAGGTAGGGGCAAATTGGGGGGCCAACGTCCTGACTTTC. Amino acid sequence: CSPEVGANWGANVLTF. Full variable domain (missing parts from reference TRBV29-1 and TRBJ2-6): SAVISQKPSRDICQRGTSLTIQCQVDSQVTMMFWYRQQPGQSLTLIATANQGSEATYESGFVIDKFPISRPNLTFSTLTVSNMSPEDSSIYLCSPEVGANWGANVLTFGAGSRLTVL.

This chain connects TRBV3-1 to TRBJ2-4; D gene uncertain. From germline, CDR1 is LGHDT and CDR2 YNNKEL (reference sequence). V was trimmed by 0 bases and J by 8 bases, leaving 2 bases between them. This CDR3 has 11 residues. The chain's CDR3 is CASSQEYIQYF. Written as DNA, the CDR3 is TGTGCCAGCAGCCAAGAGTACATTCAGTACTTC.

As to this clonotype: One end of the junction is discordant with germline, which a read error may explain. The rearrangement uses TRBV23-1 and TRBJ1-2; D possibly corresponds to TRBD1 (5 bases). TRBV23-1 is identified as an open reading frame with a role that is uncertain. The CDR3 has 15 residues. The CDR3 region has the DNA TGCGCCAGCAGTCACGACAGCGAAACTAACCATGGCTACACCTTC. Protein sequence: CASSHDSETNHGYTF.

The V and J genes are TRBV5-6 and TRBJ2-4; unclear D gene. This CDR3 has 11 residues. Germline V gives CDR1 SGHDT, CDR2 YYEEEE. Trimming removed 2 bases at V and 10 bases at J, with 7 bases between. CDR3 coding DNA: TGTGCCAGCAGCTTCGAGCGTATTCAGTACTTC. Translated: CASSFERIQYF.

This clonotype showed up just a few times. The V and J genes are TRBV10-3 and TRBJ2-1; perhaps TRBD1 as D (7 bases). Germline CDR1 and CDR2: ENHRY and SYGVKD. V dropped 8 bases and J dropped 4 bases, with 12 bases sitting between them. The CDR3 is 13 amino acids. CDR3 amino acids: CAIGGTVYNEQFF. As DNA, the CDR3 is TGTGCCATCGGAGGGACAGTATACAATGAGCAGTTCTTC.

The chain carries TRBV5-1 and TRBJ1-1, with unresolved D. Germline-derived CDR1 and CDR2 are SGHRS and YFSETQ. Trimming shortened V by 5 bases and J by 0 bases, and 14 bases separated the two germline ends. The CDR3 runs to 15 residues. The DNA for the CDR3 is TGCGCCAGCAGGGCCGGTGAGACGGTGAACACTGAAGCTTTCTTT. The encoded protein is CASRAGETVNTEAFF.

This clonotype was recorded a few times. The gene calls are TRBV20-1 and TRBJ2-7; TRBD2 matches at 11 bases. This CDR3 has 17 residues. Per germline, CDR1 DFQATT and CDR2 SNEGSKA (reference sequence). The ends lost 3 bases at V and 6 bases at J; junction bases unmatched: 16. CDR3 coding DNA: TGCAGTGCTAGGGACGCCCTTTTAGCGGGAGGGGGGCTCGAGCAGTACTTC. Translating gives CSARDALLAGGGLEQYF.

V gene TRBV15 combines with J gene TRBJ1-2; the D is unclear. V was clipped by 0 bases and J by 2 bases, with 10 bases between them. Germline V lookup: CDR1 LNHNV, CDR2 YYDKDF (reference sequence). The CDR3 covers 15 residues. Written as DNA, the CDR3 is TGTGCCACCAGCAGAGATCGGGAGAGGAACTATGGCTACACCTTC. It specifies CATSRDRERNYGYTF.

This clonotype has a handful of counts. This rearrangement joins TRBV12-3 or TRBV12-4 to TRBJ2-7; TRBD2 agrees at 7 bases. Trimming at V came to 3 bases and at J to 6 bases, leaving 8 bases not matched to a gene. This CDR3 is built from 14 residues. The DNA of the CDR3 is TGTGCCAGCAGTTTTAGCGGGCCCGGAGCCGAGCAGTACTTC. It codes for CASSFSGPGAEQYF.

The chain recombines TRBV11-2 with TRBJ1-1, with D unclear. The CDR3 loop spans 15 amino acids. Trimming took off 2 bases at V and 4 bases at J, with 14 bases between the two ends. Germline assignment: CDR1 SGHAT and CDR2 FQNNGV. The CDR3 DNA is TGTGCCAGCAGCTTATGGGCCCGGACGACCACTGAAGCTTTCTTT. Translation gives CASSLWARTTTEAFF.